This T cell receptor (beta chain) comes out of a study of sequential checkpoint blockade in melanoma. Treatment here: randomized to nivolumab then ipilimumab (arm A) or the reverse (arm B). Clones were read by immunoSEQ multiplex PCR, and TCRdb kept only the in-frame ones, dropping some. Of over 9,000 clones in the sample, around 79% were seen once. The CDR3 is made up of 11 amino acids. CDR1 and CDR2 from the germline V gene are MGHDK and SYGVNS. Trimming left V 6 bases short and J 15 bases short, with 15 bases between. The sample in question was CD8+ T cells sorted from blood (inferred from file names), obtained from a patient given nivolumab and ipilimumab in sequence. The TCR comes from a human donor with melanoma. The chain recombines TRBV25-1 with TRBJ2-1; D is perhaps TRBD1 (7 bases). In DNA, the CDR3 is TGTGCCAGCAGGATTGGCGGGGACAGGTTCTTC. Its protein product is CASRIGGDRFF. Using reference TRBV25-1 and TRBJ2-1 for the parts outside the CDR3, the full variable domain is EADIYQTPRYLVIGTGKKITLECSQTMGHDKMYWYQQDPGMELHLIHYSYGVNSTEKGDLSSESTVSRIRTEHFPLTLESARPSHTSQYLCASRIGGDRFFGPGTRLTVL.